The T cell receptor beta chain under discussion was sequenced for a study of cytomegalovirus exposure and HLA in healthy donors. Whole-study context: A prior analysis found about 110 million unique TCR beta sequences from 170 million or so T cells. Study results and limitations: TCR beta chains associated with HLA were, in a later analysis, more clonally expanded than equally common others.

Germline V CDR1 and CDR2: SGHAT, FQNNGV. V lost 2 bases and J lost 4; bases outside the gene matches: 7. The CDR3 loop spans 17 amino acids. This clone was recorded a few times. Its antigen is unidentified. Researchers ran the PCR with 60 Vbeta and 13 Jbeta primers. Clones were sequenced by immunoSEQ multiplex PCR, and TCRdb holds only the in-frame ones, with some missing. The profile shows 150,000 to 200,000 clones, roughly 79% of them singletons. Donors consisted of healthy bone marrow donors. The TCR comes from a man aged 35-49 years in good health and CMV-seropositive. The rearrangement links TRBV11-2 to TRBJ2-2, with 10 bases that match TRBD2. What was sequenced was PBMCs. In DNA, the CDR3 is TGTGCCAGCAGCTTAATAAGCGGGAGGGCGGGCACCGGGGAGCTGTTTTTT. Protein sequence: CASSLISGRAGTGELFF.